The T cell receptor (beta chain) under discussion was sequenced for a study of OX40 agonist ivuxolimab in advanced cancers. Describing the broader study: The costimulatory receptor OX40 (CD134) was targeted by ivuxolimab, a fully human IgG2 agonistic monoclonal antibody. Among the roughly 52 dose-escalation patients, about 19 had hepatocellular carcinoma, 15 or so melanoma, 9 renal cell carcinoma and 9 head and neck cancer. The paper covers the monotherapy dose-escalation part of the phase I ivuxolimab trial, which included N = 52 patients. Prior anti-PD-1, anti-PD-L1 or anti-CTLA-4 therapy was permitted, and checkpoint inhibitors had been received by 30% to 40% of dose-escalation patients. Intravenous ivuxolimab was administered to patients every 2 weeks at six dose levels: 0.01, 0.1, 0.3, 1.5, 3 and 10 mg/kg. Partial responses occurred in three dose-escalation patients, of whom one had hepatocellular carcinoma and two had cutaneous melanoma. Peripheral TCRbeta sequencing aimed to test whether ivuxolimab altered TCR sequence diversity and caused clonal T-cell expansion. In the dose-escalation cohort, 75% to 90% of patients were male, and the mean age was 60 years with a range of roughly 20 to 85.

Study-level results and caveats: After ivuxolimab, CD8+ T cells had more expanded clones than CD4+ T cells on average. Low levels of normalized T-cell clonal expansion were also seen in some nonresponding patients. In the 0.1-3.0 mg/kg groups, partial responders were among the patients with the lowest normalized peripheral clonal expansion, particularly in CD8+ T cells. The antigen specificity of the clonally expanded peripheral T cells was not determined. At doses of 0.1 to 3.0 mg/kg, clonal expansion of both CD4+ and CD8+ T cells in blood was seen between baseline and week 6.

To sequence the TCRbeta CDR3 region, genomic DNA was isolated from the sorted cells. The immunoSEQ Assay was used to sequence the TCRbeta CDR3 regions. Not all clones reach the TCRdb copy of this immuneACCESS table, which keeps in-frame sequences only. Checked studies attribute under half of the gap to unresolved V genes and leave the rest unexplained. The sample contains more than 35,000 clones, around 89% of them found a single time. 35% to 45% of the sample comes from the top ten. The trial excluded patients who had a history of autoimmune disease or were on systemic immunosuppression. Peripheral blood for TCR sequencing was drawn from every dose cohort at baseline, at cycle 4 day 1 and at cycle 7 day 1. Samples came from an open-label, multicenter, first-in-human phase I dose-escalation trial of ivuxolimab. Adults with locally advanced or metastatic melanoma, renal cell carcinoma, hepatocellular carcinoma or head and neck squamous cell carcinoma were enrolled in the trial. Before TCR sequencing, CD4+ T cells and CD8+ T cells were sorted from peripheral blood as separate populations.

On this clone itself: The antigen it recognizes is unknown. Base qualities were left out, and no much larger clone turns up one base away.

The receptor was isolated from an adult with an advanced solid tumor such as melanoma, head and neck, liver or kidney cancer. Sequenced here: CD4+ or CD8+ T cells sorted from blood, sampled in a trial of the OX40 agonist ivuxolimab.

This receptor has the CDR3 CASSSGGARKQYF. The nucleotides read TGTGCCAGCAGTTCAGGGGGCGCCCGGAAGCAGTACTTC. The rearranged chain carries TRBV6-5 and TRBJ2-7, with 8 central nucleotides matching TRBD1. CDR1 and CDR2 (MNHEY, SVGAGI) derive from the germline V gene. V loses 4 bases at its end and J loses 8 bases; junction bases beyond the gene matches: 7. The CDR3 measures 13 amino acids from cysteine to phenylalanine. Only CDR3 DNA is held: 39 bases, read in frame from base 1.